This T cell receptor beta chain was documented in a study of blood T cells in healthy people across ages. Then a second PCR, running about 6 to 11 cycles, was carried out with a sample-barcoded 5' primer and a J-beta primer mix. One entry per CDR3 protein results from TCRdb running MiXCR on the 5' RACE reads. The table has 1.5 million to 1.9 million distinct CDR3 sequences, 42% seen once. The receptor comes from a woman in her late teens or twenties in good health. The sequencing input was blood.

CDR3 residues: CASSVQGAVQPQHF. The CDR3 DNA reads TGTGCCAGCAGTGTACAGGGGGCTGTTCAGCCCCAGCATTTT. The chain joins TRBV27 to TRBJ1-5, with 9 bases aligning to TRBD1. CDR3 length: 14 residues. In germline, CDR1 is MNHEY, CDR2 SMNVEV (reference sequence). After removal of 5 bases from V and 6 bases from J, the junction contained 5 bases not matched to a gene.